This T cell receptor (beta chain) derives from a study of T-cell reconstitution after alpha-beta-depleted transplantation in children. Overall study findings and caveats: T cells produced anew were the main source of T-cell counts and diversity one year after transplant. Recipient T cells and thymic progenitors that survived were the source of the high TCRbeta diversity seen at day 60 in some patients.

In its sample, this clonotype was seen a few times. Its antigen is still unknown. The CDR3 consists of 17 residues. The germline V gene encodes CDR1 SGDLS and CDR2 YYNGEE. V was cut by 4 bases and J by 2 bases, with 19 bases left in between. Preparation of the TCRbeta library used unique molecular identifiers. TCRdb re-analysed the PCR reads in MiXCR, keeping a single row per CDR3 protein. The repertoire holds roughly 790,000 distinct CDR3 sequences, around 15% seen once, with about 4.6% in the top ten. The V gene is TRBV9, the J gene TRBJ2-1, with D possibly TRBD2 on 7 matching bases. The clonotype comes from a male patient younger than 18 who had a stem cell transplant for acute lymphoblastic leukemia, so the T cells may come from the graft donor. This specimen consisted of PBMCs, mostly from graft donor cells, obtained 360 days after TCRalphabeta/CD19-depleted stem cell transplant. The CDR3 sequence: CASSPGEGGLPYNEQFF. CDR3 DNA: TGTGCCAGCAGCCCCGGCGAGGGGGGGCTACCCTACAATGAGCAGTTCTTC. Based on the CDR3 plus reference TRBV9 and TRBJ2-1, the full variable domain is DSGVTQTPKHLITATGQRVTLRCSPRSGDLSVYWYQQSLDQGLQFLIQYYNGEERAKGNILERFSAQQFPDLHSELNLSSLELGDSALYFCASSPGEGGLPYNEQFFGPGTRLTVL.